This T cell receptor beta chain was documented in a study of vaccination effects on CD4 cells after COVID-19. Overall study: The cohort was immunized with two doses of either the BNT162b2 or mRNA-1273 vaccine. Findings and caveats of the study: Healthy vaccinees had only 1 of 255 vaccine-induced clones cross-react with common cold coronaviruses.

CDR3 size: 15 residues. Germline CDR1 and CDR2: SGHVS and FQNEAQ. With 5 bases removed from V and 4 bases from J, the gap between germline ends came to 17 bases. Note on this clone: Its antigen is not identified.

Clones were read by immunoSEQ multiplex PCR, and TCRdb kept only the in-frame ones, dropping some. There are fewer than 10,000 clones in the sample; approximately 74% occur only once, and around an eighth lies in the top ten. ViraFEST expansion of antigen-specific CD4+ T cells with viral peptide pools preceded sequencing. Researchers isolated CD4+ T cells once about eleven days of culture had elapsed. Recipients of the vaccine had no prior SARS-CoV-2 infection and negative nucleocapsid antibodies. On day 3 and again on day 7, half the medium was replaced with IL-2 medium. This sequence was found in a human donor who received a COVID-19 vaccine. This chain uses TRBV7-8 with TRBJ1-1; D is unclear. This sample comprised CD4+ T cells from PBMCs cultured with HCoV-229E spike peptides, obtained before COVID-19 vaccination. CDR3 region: CASSLSGAGITEAFF. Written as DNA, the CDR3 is TGTGCCAGCAGCCTCTCGGGAGCCGGGATCACTGAAGCTTTCTTT.